A selection of T cell receptor beta chains follows, all from one sample in a study of CD8+CD57+ T cells in acquired aplastic anemia. MiXCR was run by TCRdb on the reads, yielding one entry per CDR3 protein. In the table there are some 120,000 distinct CDR3 sequences, about 60% of which are singletons. The sequenced sample consisted of sorted CD4+, CD8+, or CD8+CD57+ T cells (not recorded which) from PBMCs. These TCRs come from a human donor with aplastic anemia. CDR3s leave out the opening cysteine and the closing phenylalanine or tryptophan. Each record gives: J gene, V gene, CDR3 protein.

j_gene: TRBJ1-4; v_gene: TRBV11-1; CDR3aa: ASSSGVGGTNEKLF
j_gene: TRBJ2-7; v_gene: TRBV19; CDR3aa: ASNRGQDLREQY
j_gene: TRBJ1-6; v_gene: TRBV20-1; CDR3aa: SAIAGTGNNSPLH
j_gene: TRBJ2-5; v_gene: TRBV7-6; CDR3aa: ASSLGTRKEATQY
j_gene: TRBJ2-7; v_gene: TRBV12-3/TRBV12-4; CDR3aa: ASSFFPAEHGEQY
j_gene: TRBJ2-6; v_gene: TRBV29-1; CDR3aa: SVEDRRSGANVLT
j_gene: TRBJ1-2; v_gene: TRBV29-1; CDR3aa: SVVRDDLGDGYT
j_gene: TRBJ1-2; v_gene: TRBV7-9; CDR3aa: ASSPQGPYGYT
j_gene: TRBJ1-2; v_gene: TRBV7-3; CDR3aa: ASSFKTDSVRYT
j_gene: TRBJ1-5; v_gene: TRBV12-5; CDR3aa: ASGQNQPQH
j_gene: TRBJ1-1; v_gene: TRBV20-1; CDR3aa: SAAYVNNTEAF
j_gene: TRBJ2-1; v_gene: TRBV10-3; CDR3aa: AISGLTGGPSEQF